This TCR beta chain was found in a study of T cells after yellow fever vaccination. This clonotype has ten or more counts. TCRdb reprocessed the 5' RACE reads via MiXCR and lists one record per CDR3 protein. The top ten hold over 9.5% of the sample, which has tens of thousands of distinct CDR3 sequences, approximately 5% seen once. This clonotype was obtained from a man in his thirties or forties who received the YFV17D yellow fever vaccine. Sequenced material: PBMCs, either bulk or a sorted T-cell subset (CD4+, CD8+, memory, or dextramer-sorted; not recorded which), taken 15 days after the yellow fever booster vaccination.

CDR3 residues: CAISGGRGYNEQFF. The CDR3 DNA sequence: TGTGCCATCAGCGGAGGTAGGGGCTACAATGAGCAGTTCTTC. The V and J genes are TRBV10-3 and TRBJ2-1; tentatively, D is TRBD1 or TRBD2 (5 bases each). The CDR3 spans 14 residues. The V and J ends lost 6 bases and 3 bases respectively, with 12 bases between them. The germline CDR1 and CDR2 sequences are ENHRY and SYGVKD.